This T cell receptor beta chain was profiled in a study of blood T cell repertoires in COVID-19. Background on the study: Nucleic acid was either cDNA or gDNA, and it came from T cells, B-cell-depleted T cells, or PBMCs.

The length of the CDR3 is 14 residues. The V segment lost 2 bases and the J segment 7 bases; nucleotides outside the gene matches: 7. From germline, CDR1 is MNHEY and CDR2 SVGAGI. Using immunoSEQ multiplex PCR, the repertoire was profiled, and TCRdb retains in-frame clones only, with some absent. The repertoire consists of more than 150,000 clones, with roughly 80% occurring once and the leading ten covering around 14%. The specimen was PBMCs or T cells enriched from blood (not recorded which). The receptor was derived from a man between 60 and 70 years old who had been exposed to COVID-19. The chain has TRBV6-5 and TRBJ1-1; 7 bases agree with TRBD1. The CDR3 reads CASSYRSQGDEAFF. The CDR3 coding sequence is TGTGCCAGCAGTTACCGCTCCCAGGGGGATGAAGCTTTCTTT.